This T cell receptor (beta chain) was profiled in a study of T cell responses to AZD1222 COVID-19 vaccine. Study-wide results and caveats: CD4 TCRs covered the whole spike, strongest at regions 160-218 and 743-854.

The data were produced by immunoSEQ multiplex PCR, yet TCRdb's version contains in-frame clones alone and is incomplete. Of 75,000 to 90,000 clones in the sample, 89% were seen once. Comments on this clone: Its antigen is currently unknown.

V was cut by 2 bases and J by 4 bases, with 11 bases left in between. The CDR3 has 13 amino acids. Germline V gene lookup returns CDR1 GTSNPN and CDR2 SVGIG (reference sequence). The rearrangement uses TRBV30 and TRBJ1-2; D is perhaps TRBD1 (5 bases). Sequenced material: peripheral blood, taken on day 0 of AZD1222 vaccination. The clonotype was recovered from an adult in good health. CDR3 amino acids: CAWSTGTGYGYTF. The CDR3, as DNA: TGTGCCTGGAGTACCGGGACCGGCTATGGCTACACCTTC.